This T cell receptor beta chain was sequenced for a study of T cell clones after liver transplantation. Study-wide background: A pre-transplant mixed lymphocyte reaction with TCRbeta sequencing defined graft-donor-reactive clones followed in post-transplant blood. Apart from a few HCV-positive recipients, transplants were for non-autoimmune, non-viral reasons. Overall study findings and caveats: Low donor cell numbers restricted donor-reactive repertoire measurement in a couple of subjects. Circulating graft-donor-reactive CD4 TCRbeta sequences fell significantly post-transplant in most of the 8 subjects.

The CDR3 loop spans 17 amino acids. Trimming shortened V by 5 bases and J by 0 bases, and 18 bases separated the two germline ends. Germline-derived CDR1 and CDR2 are SGHDT and YYEEEE. TCRdb's table, derived via immunoSEQ multiplex PCR, lists solely in-frame clones and lacks some. Of 20,000 to 25,000 clones listed, more than 65% are singletons. About this clone itself: Its antigen is not identified.

This sample comprised CD8+ T cells from blood, obtained more than 52 months after liver transplant. The chain uses TRBV5-6 and TRBJ2-1; TRBD2 might be the D (5 bases). The clonotype was recovered from a human patient who received a liver transplant. A subset of T cells may come from the graft donor. For the CDR3, the DNA is TGTGCCAGCAGAAGGGTCGCTGGGAGAAGCTCCTACAATGAGCAGTTCTTC. Translated: CASRRVAGRSSYNEQFF.